This T cell receptor (beta chain) was recorded in a study of blood T cell repertoires in COVID-19 (TCRdb year 2020). General notes on the study: Samples from collaborators originated in the United States, Italy and Spain and spanned both the acute and convalescent phases of COVID-19. The samples were drawn from two sources: the first 160 participants of the ongoing ImmuneRACE study, and 1,254 subjects contributed by 6 global collaborators. Where available, HLA class I and class II types were taken from metadata supplied by the sample provider and were not determined by assay-based typing. The material from the prospective study consisted of cDNA or gDNA derived from T cells, B-cell-depleted T cells, or PBMCs. Sample metadata almost always included a de-identified subject ID, COVID-19 status, age in years and sex. Subjects who had been exposed to COVID-19, were actively infected with it, or had recovered from it provided the deeply sampled blood TCRbeta repertoires that made up the dataset. A freely available public database, intended as a resource for researchers studying the immune response to SARS-CoV-2, is where the repertoires were released.

In the prospective study, participants were about 18 to 100 years old, resided in about two dozen geographic areas of the United States, and were enrolled through a virtual design. To assign participants to cohorts, the prospective study relied on clinical history that participants themselves reported in a screening survey and a study questionnaire. Recovered participants in ImmuneRACE Cohort 3 were defined by two consecutive negative NP/OP PCR tests, clearance by a healthcare professional, or resolution of symptoms. In the prospective study, mobile phlebotomists collected whole blood, serum and a nasopharyngeal or oropharyngeal swab from each participant. Prospective study participants could optionally give additional blood draws and questionnaires over an approximately 2-month period. Before DNA extraction, prospective study blood samples were shipped either frozen or at room temperature. The CDR3 goes from the cysteine to the phenylalanine over 14 residues. Only the CDR3 DNA stays, 42 bases, in frame from base 1. Per the germline V gene, LGHNA is the CDR1 and YSLEER is the CDR2. V is reduced by 4 bases and J by 5 bases, leaving a spacing of 14 bases between them.

TCRbeta CDR3 regions were amplified from genomic DNA using the immunoSEQ Assay, a bias-controlled multiplex PCR. Regarding the original processing steps: The number of nucleated cells in each sample was estimated by amplification of reference gene primers within the assay. To quantify the absolute abundance of each unique TCRbeta CDR3 rearrangement, sequence reads were collapsed and filtered. For each sample, productive Simpson clonality was calculated as the square root of Simpson's diversity index across productive rearrangements. The clones in this table, taken by TCRdb from immuneACCESS, are in-frame only. Not every clone is retained; where verified, under half of the shortfall comes from an unresolved V gene, and the cause of the rest is unknown. The DNA was the basis for D and trimming; V, J and clone size are from that table. Present in this sample are under 450,000 clones, less than 90% of which were seen just once. Together, the top ten hold approximately 5% of the sample.

About this clone itself: Its cognate antigen has yet to be identified. No quality values exist for individual bases; no much larger clone is one base distant.

Overall study results and their limits: The amount of clinical and demographic metadata varied by source and participant and was provided uncurated.

The chain is encoded by TRBV4-3 joined to TRBJ1-1; the D gene cannot be resolved reliably. This receptor was obtained from a woman between 45 and 60 years old who had recovered from COVID-19. The sequenced sample was PBMCs or T cells enriched from blood (not recorded which). The CDR3 sequence is CASSPHVDRTEAFF. The nucleotide sequence is TGCGCCAGCAGCCCCCACGTTGATCGGACTGAAGCTTTCTTT.